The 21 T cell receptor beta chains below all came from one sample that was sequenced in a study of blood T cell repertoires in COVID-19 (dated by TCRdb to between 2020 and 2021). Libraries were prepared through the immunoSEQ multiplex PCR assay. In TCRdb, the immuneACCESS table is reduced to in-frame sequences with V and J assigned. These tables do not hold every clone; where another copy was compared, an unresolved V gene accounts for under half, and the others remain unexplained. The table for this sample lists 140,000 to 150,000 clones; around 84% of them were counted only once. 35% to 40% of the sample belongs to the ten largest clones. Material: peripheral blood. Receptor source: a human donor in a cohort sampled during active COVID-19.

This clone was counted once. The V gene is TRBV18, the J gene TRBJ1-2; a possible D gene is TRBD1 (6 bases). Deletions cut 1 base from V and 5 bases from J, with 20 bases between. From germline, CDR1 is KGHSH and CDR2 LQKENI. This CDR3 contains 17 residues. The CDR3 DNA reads TGTGCCAGCTCACCACAACTTACAGGGCCCACCTCTTATGGCTACACCTTC. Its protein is CASSPQLTGPTSYGYTF.

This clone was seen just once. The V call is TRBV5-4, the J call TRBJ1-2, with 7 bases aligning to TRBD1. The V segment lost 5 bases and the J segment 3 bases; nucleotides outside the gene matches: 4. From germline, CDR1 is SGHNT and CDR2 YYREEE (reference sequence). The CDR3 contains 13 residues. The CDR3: CASRTGADYGYTF. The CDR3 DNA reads TGTGCCAGCAGAACAGGGGCGGACTATGGCTACACCTTC. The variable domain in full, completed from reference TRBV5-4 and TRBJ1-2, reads ETGVTQSPTHLIKTRGQQVTLRCSSQSGHNTVSWYQQALGQGPQFIFQYYREEENGRGNFPPRFSGLQFPNYSSELNVNALELDDSALYLCASRTGADYGYTFGSGTRLTVV.

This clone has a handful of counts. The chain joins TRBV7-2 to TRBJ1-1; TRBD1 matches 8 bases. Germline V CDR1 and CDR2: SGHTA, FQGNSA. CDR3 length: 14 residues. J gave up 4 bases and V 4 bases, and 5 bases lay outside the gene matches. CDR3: CASSSQGASTEAFF. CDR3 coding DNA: TGTGCCAGCAGCTCCCAGGGGGCAAGCACTGAAGCTTTCTTT.

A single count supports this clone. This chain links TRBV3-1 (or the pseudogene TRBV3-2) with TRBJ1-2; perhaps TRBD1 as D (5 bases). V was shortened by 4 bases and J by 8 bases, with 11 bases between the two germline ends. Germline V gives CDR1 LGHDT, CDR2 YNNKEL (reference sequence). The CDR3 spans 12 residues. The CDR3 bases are TGTGCCAGCAGCCTGGACATGGGCGGCTACACCTTC. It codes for CASSLDMGGYTF.

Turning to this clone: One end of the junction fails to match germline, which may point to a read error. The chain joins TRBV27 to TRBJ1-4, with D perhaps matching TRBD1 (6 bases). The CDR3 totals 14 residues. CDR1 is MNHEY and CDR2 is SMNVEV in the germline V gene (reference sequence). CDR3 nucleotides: TGTGCCAGCAGTTTTGGGACAACTTATGAAAAACTGTTTTTT. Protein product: CASSFGTTYEKLFF.

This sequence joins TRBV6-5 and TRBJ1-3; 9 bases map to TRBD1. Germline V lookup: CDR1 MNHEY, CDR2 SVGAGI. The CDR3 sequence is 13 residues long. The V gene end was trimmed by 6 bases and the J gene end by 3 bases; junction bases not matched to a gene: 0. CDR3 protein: CASRDRGGNTIYF. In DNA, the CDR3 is TGTGCCAGCAGGGACAGGGGTGGAAACACCATATATTTT.

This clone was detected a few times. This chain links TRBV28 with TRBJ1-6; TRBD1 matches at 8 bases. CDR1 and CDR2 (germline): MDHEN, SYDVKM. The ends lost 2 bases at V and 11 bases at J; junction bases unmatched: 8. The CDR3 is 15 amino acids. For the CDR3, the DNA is TGTGCCAGCAGTTTAATGGACAGGGACGATCCACCCCTCCACTTT. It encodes CASSLMDRDDPPLHF. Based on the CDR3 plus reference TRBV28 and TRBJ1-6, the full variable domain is DVKVTQSSRYLVKRTGEKVFLECVQDMDHENMFWYRQDPGLGLRLIYFSYDVKMKEKGDIPEGYSVSREKKERFSLILESASTNQTSMYLCASSLMDRDDPPLHFGNGTRLTVT.

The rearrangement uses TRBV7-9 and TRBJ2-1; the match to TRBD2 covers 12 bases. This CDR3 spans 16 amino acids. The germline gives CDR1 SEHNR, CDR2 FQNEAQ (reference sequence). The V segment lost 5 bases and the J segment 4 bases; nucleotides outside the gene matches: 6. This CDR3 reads CASSLSSGGAYNEQFF. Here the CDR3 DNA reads TGTGCCAGCAGCCTCTCTAGCGGGGGGGCGTACAATGAGCAGTTCTTC.

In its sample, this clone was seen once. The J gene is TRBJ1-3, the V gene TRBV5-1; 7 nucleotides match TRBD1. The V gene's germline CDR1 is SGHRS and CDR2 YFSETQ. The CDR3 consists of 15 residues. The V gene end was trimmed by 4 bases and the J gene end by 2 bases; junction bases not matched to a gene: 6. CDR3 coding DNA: TGCGCCAGCAGCGCGACAGGGCCCGCTGGAAACACCATATATTTT. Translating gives CASSATGPAGNTIYF. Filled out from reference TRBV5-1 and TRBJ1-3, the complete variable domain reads KAGVTQTPRYLIKTRGQQVTLSCSPISGHRSVSWYQQTPGQGLQFLFEYFSETQRNKGNFPGRFSGRQFSNSRSEMNVSTLELGDSALYLCASSATGPAGNTIYFGEGSWLTVV.

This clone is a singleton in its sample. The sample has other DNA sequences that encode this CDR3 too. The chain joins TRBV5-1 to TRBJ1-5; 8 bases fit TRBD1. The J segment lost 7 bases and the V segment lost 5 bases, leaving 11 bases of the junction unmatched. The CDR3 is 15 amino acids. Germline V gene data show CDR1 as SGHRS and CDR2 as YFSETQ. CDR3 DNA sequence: TGCGCCAGCAGTTTACAGGGGGTAAGCGGGCAGCCCCAGCATTTT. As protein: CASSLQGVSGQPQHF.

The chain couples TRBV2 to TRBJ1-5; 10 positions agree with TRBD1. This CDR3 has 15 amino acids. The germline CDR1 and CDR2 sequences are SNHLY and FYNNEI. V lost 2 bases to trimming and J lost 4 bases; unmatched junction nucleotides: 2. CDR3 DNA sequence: TGTGCCAGCAGTGAACGGACAGGGGGAAATCAGCCCCAGCATTTT. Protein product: CASSERTGGNQPQHF. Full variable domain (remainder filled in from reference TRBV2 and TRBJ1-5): EPEVTQTPSHQVTQMGQEVILRCVPISNHLYFYWYRQILGQKVEFLVSFYNNEISEKSEIFDDQFSVERPDGSNFTLKIRSTKLEDSAMYFCASSERTGGNQPQHFGDGTRLSIL.

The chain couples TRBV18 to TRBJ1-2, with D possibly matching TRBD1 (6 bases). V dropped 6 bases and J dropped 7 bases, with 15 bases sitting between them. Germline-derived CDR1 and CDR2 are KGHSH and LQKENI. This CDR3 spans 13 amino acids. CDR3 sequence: CASSVQGAPGYTF. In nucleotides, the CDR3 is TGTGCCAGCTCGGTACAGGGTGCCCCTGGCTACACCTTC.

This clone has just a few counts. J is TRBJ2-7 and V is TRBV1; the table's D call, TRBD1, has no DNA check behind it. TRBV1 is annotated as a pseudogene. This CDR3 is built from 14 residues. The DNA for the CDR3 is TGCACCAGCAGCCGCGGACAGGGGAGAGCCGAGCAGTACTTC. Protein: CTSSRGQGRAEQYF.

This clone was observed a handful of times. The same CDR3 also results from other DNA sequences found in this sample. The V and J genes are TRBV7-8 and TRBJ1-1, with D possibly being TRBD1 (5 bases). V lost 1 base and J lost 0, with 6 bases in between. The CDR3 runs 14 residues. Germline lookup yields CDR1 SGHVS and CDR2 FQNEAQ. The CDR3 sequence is CASSLEGVNTEAFF. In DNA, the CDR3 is TGTGCCAGCAGCTTAGAAGGGGTGAACACTGAAGCTTTCTTT. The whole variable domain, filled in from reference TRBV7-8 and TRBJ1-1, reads GAGVSQSPRYKVAKRGQDVALRCDPISGHVSLFWYQQALGQGPEFLTYFQNEAQLDKSGLPSDRFFAERPEGSVSTLKIQRTQQEDSAVYLCASSLEGVNTEAFFGQGTRLTVV.

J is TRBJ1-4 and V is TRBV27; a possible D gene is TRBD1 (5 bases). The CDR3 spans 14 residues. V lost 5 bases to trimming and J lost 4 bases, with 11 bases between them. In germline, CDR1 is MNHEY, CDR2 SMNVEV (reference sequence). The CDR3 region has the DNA TGTGCCAGCAGTCCCAGGGTCTTTAATGAAAAACTGTTTTTT. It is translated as CASSPRVFNEKLFF.

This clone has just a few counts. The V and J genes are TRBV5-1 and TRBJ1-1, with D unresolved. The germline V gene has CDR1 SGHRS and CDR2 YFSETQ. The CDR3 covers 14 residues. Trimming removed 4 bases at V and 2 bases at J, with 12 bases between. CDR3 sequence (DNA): TGCGCCAGCAGCAGCGGACGGCCAAACACTGAAGCTTTCTTT. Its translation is CASSSGRPNTEAFF.

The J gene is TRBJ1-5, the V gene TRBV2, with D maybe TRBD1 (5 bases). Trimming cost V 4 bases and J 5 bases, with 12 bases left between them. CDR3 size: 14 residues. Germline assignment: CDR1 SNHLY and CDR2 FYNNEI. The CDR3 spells CASSGGHGDQPQHF. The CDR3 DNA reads TGTGCCAGCAGTGGAGGACATGGCGATCAGCCCCAGCATTTT.

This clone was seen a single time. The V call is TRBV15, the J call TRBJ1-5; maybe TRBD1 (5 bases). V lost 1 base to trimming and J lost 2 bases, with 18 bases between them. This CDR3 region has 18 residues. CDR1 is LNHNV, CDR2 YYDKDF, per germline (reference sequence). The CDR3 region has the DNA TGTGCCACCAGCAGAGTCGGAGGGCAGGGTTTTGGCAATCAGCCCCAGCATTTT. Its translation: CATSRVGGQGFGNQPQHF. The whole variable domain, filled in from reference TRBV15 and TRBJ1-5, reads DAMVIQNPRYQVTQFGKPVTLSCSQTLNHNVMYWYQQKSSQAPKLLFHYYDKDFNNEADTPDNFQSRRPNTSFCFLDIRSPGLGDTAMYLCATSRVGGQGFGNQPQHFGDGTRLSIL.

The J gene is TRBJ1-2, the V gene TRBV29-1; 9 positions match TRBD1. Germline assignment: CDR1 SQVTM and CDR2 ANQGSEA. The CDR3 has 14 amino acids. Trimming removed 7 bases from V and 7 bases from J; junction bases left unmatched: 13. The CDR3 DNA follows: TGCAGCGCTTCGACAGGGGGGTCGCGTAGTGGCTACACCTTC. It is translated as CSASTGGSRSGYTF.

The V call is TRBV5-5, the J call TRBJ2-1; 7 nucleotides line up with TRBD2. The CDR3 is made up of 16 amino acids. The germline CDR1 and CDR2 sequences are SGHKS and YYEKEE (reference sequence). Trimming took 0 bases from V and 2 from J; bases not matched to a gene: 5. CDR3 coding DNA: TGTGCCAGCAGCTTGGGGCTAGCGGTAACCTACAATGAGCAGTTCTTC. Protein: CASSLGLAVTYNEQFF.

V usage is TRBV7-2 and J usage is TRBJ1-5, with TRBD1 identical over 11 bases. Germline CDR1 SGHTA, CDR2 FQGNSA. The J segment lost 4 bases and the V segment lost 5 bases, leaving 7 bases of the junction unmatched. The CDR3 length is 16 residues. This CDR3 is CASSPWTGGANQPQHF. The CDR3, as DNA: TGTGCCAGCAGCCCATGGACAGGGGGCGCAAATCAGCCCCAGCATTTT.